Each of the 7 T cell receptor beta chains below was sequenced from the same sample in a study of shared clonotypes between healthy human individuals. Only in-frame clones appear in the TCRdb table, and some are missing; sequencing was by immunoSEQ multiplex PCR. Of roughly 1 million clones listed, about 70% are singletons. Sequenced material: memory CD4+ T cells sorted from blood. Subset of the sample: CD45RA-negative fraction. The receptors shown here come from a man aged 18 to 29 in good health.

CDR3 loop: CASSYLAGGSSPLHF. The CDR3 bases are TGTGCCAGCAGTTACCTGGCAGGGGGATCTTCACCCCTCCACTTT. The V and J genes are TRBV6-5 and TRBJ1-6, with 7 bases fitting TRBD1. This CDR3 spans 15 amino acids. Germline CDR1 reads MNHEY; CDR2 reads SVGAGI. The V gene end was trimmed by 2 bases and the J gene end by 9 bases; junction bases not matched to a gene: 7.

The rearrangement uses TRBV2 and TRBJ1-5; 8 bases agree with TRBD1. The CDR3 is 14 residues long. V was pared by 7 bases and J by 4 bases, with 6 bases of the junction left unmatched. Per the germline V gene, CDR1 is SNHLY and CDR2 is FYNNEI. DNA of the CDR3: TGTGCCAGCACCCCGGGACAGGTTAATCAGCCCCAGCATTTT. Translated, it gives CASTPGQVNQPQHF.

The count of this clone is one. The chain links TRBV6-5 to TRBJ2-3; TRBD2 might be the D (5 bases). The germline gives CDR1 MNHEY, CDR2 SVGAGI. Trimming took 6 bases from V and 9 from J, leaving 16 bases between them. The CDR3 is 13 residues long. Here the CDR3 DNA reads TGTGCCAGCAGGAGCGGCCAAGCTTCCACGCAGTATTTT. It translates to CASRSGQASTQYF.

V usage is TRBV19 and J usage is TRBJ2-4; TRBD1 agrees at 7 bases. With 0 bases clipped from V and 11 bases from J, the junction kept 4 bases outside the gene matches. The CDR3 has 13 residues. The germline gives CDR1 LNHDA, CDR2 SQIVND (reference sequence). CDR3 DNA sequence: TGTGCCAGTAGTATAGATCACAGGGGAGTTCAGTACTTC. This sequence encodes CASSIDHRGVQYF. The entire variable domain, with the rest obtained from reference TRBV19 and TRBJ2-4, is as follows: DGGITQSPKYLFRKEGQNVTLSCEQNLNHDAMYWYRQDPGQGLRLIYYSQIVNDFQKGDIAEGYSVSREKKESFPLTVTSAQKNPTAFYLCASSIDHRGVQYFGAGTRLSVL.

This chain uses TRBV7-2 with TRBJ2-3, with D uncertain. This CDR3 is 14 amino acids long. Germline-derived CDR1 and CDR2 are SGHTA and FQGNSA. Trimming left V 5 bases short and J 0 bases short, with 9 bases between. The CDR3 DNA reads as TGTGCCAGCAGCCCTCAGGCTAGCACAGATACGCAGTATTTT. Translating it yields CASSPQASTDTQYF.

This clone was seen only once. This chain joins TRBV30 and TRBJ1-6; D unclear. There are 14 residues in the CDR3. The germline V gene has CDR1 GTSNPN and CDR2 SVGIG (reference sequence). V lost 2 bases, J lost 7 bases, and 12 bases lay in between. The CDR3 spells CAWSLGSRNSPLHF. In nucleotides, the CDR3 is TGTGCCTGGAGTTTGGGATCACGGAATTCACCCCTCCACTTT.

The chain links TRBV25-1 to TRBJ2-7, with TRBD1 identical over 7 bases. The V gene end was trimmed by 3 bases and the J gene end by 2 bases; junction bases not matched to a gene: 1. The germline gives CDR1 MGHDK, CDR2 SYGVNS. This CDR3 comprises 13 residues. CDR3 nucleotides: TGTGCCAGCAGTGATGACAGGGCCTACGAGCAGTACTTC. Protein sequence: CASSDDRAYEQYF.